A single sample gave rise to the 30 T cell receptor beta chains below, sequenced in a study of spatial heterogeneity in lung cancer. The time point is: sample taken at primary tumor resection. TCRdb independently ran MiXCR on the 5' RACE reads; one entry per CDR3 protein. The sample includes roughly 48,000 distinct CDR3 sequences, roughly 5% of them seen just once. The starting material was PBMCs, obtained at surgery. Receptors were obtained from a male donor with early-stage non-small cell lung cancer.

This clonotype has ten or more counts. The chain combines TRBV18 with TRBJ1-6, with no clear D. CDR1 and CDR2 (germline): KGHSH, LQKENI. This CDR3 contains 14 residues. The ends were cut back, 5 bases at V and 5 bases at J, with 10 bases in the middle. The CDR3 loop is CASSAGGDNSPLHF. In DNA, the CDR3 is TGTGCCAGCTCAGCCGGAGGCGATAATTCACCCCTCCACTTT.

This clonotype was observed at least ten times. The rearrangement links TRBV7-3 to TRBJ1-1; 8 nucleotides agree with TRBD1. V trimming: 5 bases; J trimming: 6 bases; junction bases outside the gene matches: 11. This CDR3 comprises 15 residues. CDR1 SGHTA and CDR2 FQGTGA come from the germline V gene. CDR3 DNA sequence: TGTGCCAGCAGCAACCGGACAGGGATGGGGGCTGAAGCTTTCTTT. Translated: CASSNRTGMGAEAFF.

This clonotype was observed many times. The rearrangement links TRBV27 to TRBJ1-4; 9 nucleotides match TRBD1. The CDR3 spans 12 residues. The V gene end was trimmed by 8 bases and the J gene end by 7 bases; junction bases not matched to a gene: 2. Per the germline V gene, CDR1 is MNHEY and CDR2 is SMNVEV (reference sequence). CDR3 DNA sequence: TGTGCCAGCCGACAGGGGGGTGAAAAACTGTTTTTT. Its protein is CASRQGGEKLFF. Full variable domain (rest looked up from reference TRBV27 and TRBJ1-4): EAQVTQNPRYLITVTGKKLTVTCSQNMNHEYMSWYRQDPGLGLRQIYYSMNVEVTDKGDVPEGYKVSRKEKRNFPLILESPSPNQTSLYFCASRQGGEKLFFGSGTQLSVL.

Ten or more counts support this clonotype. V is TRBV27 and J is TRBJ2-2; 9 nucleotides match TRBD1. This CDR3 region has 15 residues. V was pared by 3 bases and J by 7 bases, with 6 bases of the junction left unmatched. Germline V gene data show CDR1 as MNHEY and CDR2 as SMNVEV (reference sequence). The CDR3 here is CASSLTGTGHGELFF. The CDR3 DNA is TGTGCCAGCAGTTTGACCGGGACAGGGCACGGGGAGCTGTTTTTT.

This clonotype appeared many times. The chain carries TRBV6-1 and TRBJ2-7, with 8 positions matching TRBD2. With V trimmed by 6 bases and J by 6 bases, 10 bases remained unmatched. This CDR3 spans 14 amino acids. From germline, CDR1 is MNHNS and CDR2 SASEGT. CDR3 in amino acids: CASRSGGTRGEQYF. The CDR3 bases are TGTGCCAGCAGATCCGGGGGGACTAGAGGCGAGCAGTACTTC.

CDR3 amino acids: CASSLVGPDTQYF. Written as DNA, the CDR3 is TGTGCCAGCAGCTTAGTCGGACCCGATACGCAGTATTTT. V usage is TRBV7-6 and J usage is TRBJ2-3; the D is unclear. Per the germline V gene, CDR1 is SGHVS and CDR2 is FNYEAQ. V was shortened by 1 base and J by 6 bases, with 8 bases between the two germline ends. There are 13 residues in the CDR3.

This clonotype has a count of ten or more. This sequence joins TRBV7-3 and TRBJ1-2, with D unresolved. Germline CDR1 SGHTA, CDR2 FQGTGA. The CDR3 has 13 residues. With 1 base removed from V and 6 bases from J, the gap between germline ends came to 9 bases. CDR3 sequence reads: CASSLSIRDGYTF. CDR3 bases: TGTGCCAGCAGCTTAAGTATTAGGGATGGCTACACCTTC.

This clonotype was observed many times. The rearrangement uses TRBV19 and TRBJ2-1; D uncertain. The CDR3 extends over 13 amino acids. With 4 bases removed from V and 10 bases from J, the gap between germline ends came to 14 bases. Per germline, CDR1 LNHDA and CDR2 SQIVND (reference sequence). CDR3 coding DNA: TGTGCCAGTAGTACGTTAAGAGCCGCCGAGCAGTTCTTC. Its translation is CASSTLRAAEQFF.

This clonotype was observed a few times. The V and J genes are TRBV4-2 and TRBJ2-7; D might be TRBD1 (6 bases). CDR3 length: 14 residues. Trimming cost V 1 base and J 3 bases, with 10 bases left between them. Germline CDR1 is LGHNA and CDR2 is YNFKEQ. The CDR3 DNA is TGTGCCAGCAGCCAAGGGACAGTGAGCTACGAGCAGTACTTC. Translation gives CASSQGTVSYEQYF.

The sample holds many counts of this clonotype. The V and J genes are TRBV20-1 and TRBJ2-3; D gene uncertain. The CDR3 loop spans 14 amino acids. Trimming cost V 0 bases and J 5 bases, with 12 bases left between them. Germline V gene data show CDR1 as DFQATT and CDR2 as SNEGSKA (reference sequence). This CDR3 is CSARDRARGDTQYF. CDR3 nucleotide sequence: TGCAGTGCTAGAGATCGGGCCCGAGGAGATACGCAGTATTTT.

This clonotype was found many times. The rearrangement joins TRBV25-1 to TRBJ2-3; 8 bases are shared with TRBD1. Germline trimming cut 7 bases from V and 3 bases from J; bases unmatched to any gene: 6. This CDR3 contains 14 residues. Per germline, CDR1 MGHDK and CDR2 SYGVNS. CDR3 amino acids: CASNDRGRTDTQYF. The CDR3 coding sequence is TGTGCCAGCAACGACAGGGGTAGAACAGATACGCAGTATTTT.

This clonotype was counted at least ten times. The chain has TRBV27 and TRBJ2-5, with D possibly matching TRBD1 (7 bases). CDR3 length equals 13 residues. CDR1 MNHEY and CDR2 SMNVEV come from the germline V gene (reference sequence). Trimming shortened V by 5 bases and J by 4 bases, and 11 bases separated the two germline ends. The CDR3 sequence is CASSHRGGETQYF. As DNA, the CDR3 is TGTGCCAGCAGTCACAGGGGAGGAGAGACCCAGTACTTC.

The table lists this clonotype with many counts. The chain couples TRBV20-1 to TRBJ2-7; D might be TRBD2 (6 bases). V was pared by 2 bases and J by 1 base, with 12 bases between. The CDR3 is made up of 14 amino acids. Per germline, CDR1 DFQATT and CDR2 SNEGSKA (reference sequence). CDR3: CSARPLADSYEQYF. The CDR3 region has the DNA TGCAGTGCTAGACCCTTAGCGGATTCCTACGAGCAGTACTTC.

The chain employs TRBV4-3 and TRBJ2-6, with 9 bases fitting TRBD1. The CDR3 has 18 amino acids. Germline assignment: CDR1 LGHNA and CDR2 YSLEER. V was clipped by 1 base and J by 0 bases; unmatched bases: 4. This CDR3 reads CASSQGGQGSSGANVLTF. In DNA, the CDR3 is TGCGCCAGCAGCCAAGGGGGACAGGGATCCTCTGGGGCCAACGTCCTGACTTTC.

V gene TRBV20-1 combines with J gene TRBJ2-7, with TRBD2 identical over 7 bases. This CDR3 contains 15 residues. CDR1 DFQATT and CDR2 SNEGSKA come from the germline V gene (reference sequence). The V gene end was trimmed by 2 bases and the J gene end by 2 bases; junction bases not matched to a gene: 9. The CDR3 protein is CSARLGEGQPYEQYF. As DNA, the CDR3 is TGCAGTGCTAGACTGGGGGAGGGCCAACCCTACGAGCAGTACTTC.

This clonotype was recorded many times. The chain uses TRBV7-2 and TRBJ2-7; 10 nucleotides line up with TRBD2. V shed 4 bases and J 4 bases; nucleotides not matched to a gene: 7. This CDR3 has 15 residues. Per the germline V gene, CDR1 is SGHTA and CDR2 is FQGNSA. CDR3 sequence (DNA): TGTGCCAGCAGCTCCGTAGCGGGAGGCTCTTACGAGCAGTACTTC. This sequence encodes CASSSVAGGSYEQYF. The variable domain in full, completed from reference TRBV7-2 and TRBJ2-7, reads GAGVSQSPSNKVTEKGKDVELRCDPISGHTALYWYRQSLGQGLEFLIYFQGNSAPDKSGLPSDRFSAERTGGSVSTLTIQRTQQEDSAVYLCASSSVAGGSYEQYFGPGTRLTVT.

With respect to this clonotype: Mismatch with germline at one junction end may stem from a read error. CDR3 nucleotides: TGTGCCAGTAGTATAGGGGACAGGTCTTCCTACGTGCAGTACTTC. This encodes CASSIGDRSSYVQYF. V and J are TRBV19 and TRBJ2-7; 8 bases match TRBD1. Germline assignment: CDR1 LNHDA and CDR2 SQIVND (reference sequence). This CDR3 has 15 residues. Variable domain in full (rest from reference TRBV19 and TRBJ2-7): DGGITQSPKYLFRKEGQNVTLSCEQNLNHDAMYWYRQDPGQGLRLIYYSQIVNDFQKGDIAEGYSVSREKKESFPLTVTSAQKNPTAFYLCASSIGDRSSYVQYFGPGTRLTVT.

In this sample, this clonotype turned up many times. This chain uses TRBV4-2 with TRBJ2-5, with TRBD2 as a possible D gene (6 bases). V lost 0 bases, J lost 3 bases, and 8 bases lay in between. Germline CDR1 LGHNA, CDR2 YNFKEQ. CDR3 size: 14 residues. CDR3: CASSQEGGEETQYF. The CDR3 DNA reads TGTGCCAGCAGCCAAGAGGGGGGTGAAGAGACCCAGTACTTC.

In this sample, this clonotype turned up many times. The chain carries TRBV28 and TRBJ2-3; either TRBD1 or TRBD2 may fit D (5 bases each). This CDR3 contains 12 residues. V was cut by 2 bases and J by 5 bases, with 5 bases left in between. Germline CDR1 reads MDHEN; CDR2 reads SYDVKM. The CDR3 coding sequence is TGTGCCAGCAGTTTAGGGGGAGATACGCAGTATTTT. This sequence encodes CASSLGGDTQYF.

This clonotype was detected many times. This chain uses TRBV20-1 with TRBJ2-3; 12 bases are shared with TRBD2. J gave up 8 bases and V 2 bases, and 5 bases lay outside the gene matches. The CDR3 totals 14 residues. Germline loops: CDR1 DFQATT, CDR2 SNEGSKA (reference sequence). CDR3 amino acids: CSARLSSGRGTQYF. As DNA, the CDR3 is TGCAGTGCTAGATTGTCTAGCGGGAGGGGTACGCAGTATTTT.

This clonotype was detected ten times or more. The chain links TRBV7-2 to TRBJ2-7; a weak D match, TRBD2 (6 bases). Germline V gene lookup returns CDR1 SGHTA and CDR2 FQGNSA. The CDR3 runs to 16 residues. V lost 0 bases and J 0 bases, leaving 12 bases between the germline ends. In nucleotides, the CDR3 is TGTGCCAGCAGCTTAGCGGCTAGCGCGAACTCCTACGAGCAGTACTTC. Translating gives CASSLAASANSYEQYF.

This clonotype was found many times. This chain connects TRBV20-1 to TRBJ2-3, with TRBD2 matching over 12 bases. Losses at the gene ends were 2 bases for V and 5 bases for J; bases not matched to a gene: 14. The CDR3 covers 18 residues. Germline assignment: CDR1 DFQATT and CDR2 SNEGSKA (reference sequence). The CDR3 loop reads CSARMSSGRAGAGDTQYF. The CDR3 DNA sequence: TGCAGTGCTAGAATGTCTAGCGGGAGGGCCGGGGCTGGAGATACGCAGTATTTT.

This clonotype was recorded at least ten times. The chain has TRBV6-1 and TRBJ2-3; D remains unclear. This CDR3 comprises 15 residues. V lost 3 bases to trimming and J lost 2 bases, with 12 bases between them. In germline, CDR1 is MNHNS, CDR2 SASEGT. The CDR3 DNA is TGTGCCAGCAGTGATTCGGGCAGCGACACAGATACGCAGTATTTT. This sequence encodes CASSDSGSDTDTQYF.

This clonotype appeared many times. CDR3 sequence (DNA): TGTGCCAGCAGCTTGGAGGGGTCACCCCTCCACTTT. As protein: CASSLEGSPLHF. V gene TRBV5-6 combines with J gene TRBJ1-6; D is perhaps TRBD1 (5 bases). This CDR3 is built from 12 residues. V dropped 0 bases and J dropped 10 bases, with 5 bases sitting between them. Looked up from germline, CDR1 is SGHDT and CDR2 is YYEEEE.

This clonotype is a singleton in its sample. A much larger clone differs by one base, so this may be a read error. The chain combines TRBV10-3 with TRBJ2-5; maybe TRBD2 (5 bases). CDR3 length: 14 residues. Trimming took off 0 bases at V and 3 bases at J, with 8 bases between the two ends. Germline V lookup: CDR1 ENHRY, CDR2 SYGVKD. The CDR3 spells CAISESSEKETQYF. The CDR3 coding sequence is TGTGCCATCAGTGAGTCTAGCGAGAAAGAGACCCAGTACTTC.

This clonotype was recorded many times. The chain is built from TRBV4-1 and TRBJ2-2; D is perhaps TRBD1 (6 bases). The CDR3 covers 16 residues. V lost 4 bases, J lost 4 bases, and 16 bases lay in between. CDR1 and CDR2 from the germline V gene are MGHRA and YSYEKL. CDR3: CASSPISGVSTGELFF. As DNA, the CDR3 is TGCGCCAGCAGCCCCATTTCAGGGGTGAGCACCGGGGAGCTGTTTTTT.

This clonotype was seen ten or more times. The chain couples TRBV6-1 to TRBJ1-1; TRBD1 matches at 7 bases. The ends lost 2 bases at V and 5 bases at J; junction bases unmatched: 2. CDR1 is MNHNS, CDR2 SASEGT, per germline. The CDR3 loop spans 13 amino acids. The chain's CDR3 is CASSEFRGTEAFF. In DNA, the CDR3 is TGTGCCAGCAGTGAATTCAGGGGGACTGAAGCTTTCTTT.

This clonotype was seen at least ten times. The chain is built from TRBV5-4 and TRBJ2-3, with TRBD1 as a possible D gene (5 bases). The V end lost 2 bases, the J end lost 1 base, and 5 bases lay between the germline ends. The CDR3 sequence is 13 residues long. Per germline, CDR1 SGHNT and CDR2 YYREEE (reference sequence). DNA of the CDR3: TGTGCCAGCAGCTTCAGGGGCACAGATACGCAGTATTTT. Amino acid sequence: CASSFRGTDTQYF. Full variable domain (missing parts from reference TRBV5-4 and TRBJ2-3): ETGVTQSPTHLIKTRGQQVTLRCSSQSGHNTVSWYQQALGQGPQFIFQYYREEENGRGNFPPRFSGLQFPNYSSELNVNALELDDSALYLCASSFRGTDTQYFGPGTRLTVL.

This clonotype was seen at least ten times. The rearrangement links TRBV4-3 to TRBJ1-2, with D unclear. V gave up 1 base and J gave up 8 bases, with 11 bases separating them. The germline V gene has CDR1 LGHNA and CDR2 YSLEER. The CDR3 sequence is 13 residues long. CDR3 protein: CASSQAGPNGYTF. For the CDR3, the DNA is TGCGCCAGCAGCCAAGCAGGCCCCAACGGCTACACCTTC.

Here the CDR3 DNA reads TGTGCCAGCAGGGACAGCCGGAACACTGAAGCTTTCTTT. Amino acids: CASRDSRNTEAFF. This chain uses TRBV5-8 with TRBJ1-1, with D perhaps TRBD1 (6 bases). The V end lost 5 bases, the J end lost 1 base, and 9 bases lay between the germline ends. The CDR3 covers 13 residues. The germline V gene encodes CDR1 SGHTS and CDR2 YDEGEE. Full variable domain (rest looked up from reference TRBV5-8 and TRBJ1-1): EAGVTQSPTHLIKTRGQQATLRCSPISGHTSVYWYQQALGLGLQFLLWYDEGEERNRGNFPPRFSGRQFPNYSSELNVNALELEDSALYLCASRDSRNTEAFFGQGTRLTVV.